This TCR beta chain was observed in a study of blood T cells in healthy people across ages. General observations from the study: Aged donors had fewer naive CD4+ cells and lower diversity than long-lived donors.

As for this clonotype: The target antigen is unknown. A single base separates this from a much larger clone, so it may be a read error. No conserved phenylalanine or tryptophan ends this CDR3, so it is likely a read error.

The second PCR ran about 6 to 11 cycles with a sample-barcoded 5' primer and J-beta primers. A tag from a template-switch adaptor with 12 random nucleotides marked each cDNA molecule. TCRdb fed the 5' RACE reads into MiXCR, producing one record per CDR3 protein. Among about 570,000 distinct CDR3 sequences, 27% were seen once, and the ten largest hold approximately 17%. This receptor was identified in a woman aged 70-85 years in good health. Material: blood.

The CDR3 spells CASSLDVNEQYL. CDR3 nucleotides: TGCGCCAGCAGCTTGGACGTCAACGAGCAGTACCTC. The V gene is TRBV5-1, the J gene TRBJ2-5; no definite D call. The better agreement between TRBJ2-7 and the DNA end casts doubt on the J call. Germline CDR1 and CDR2: SGHRS and YFSETQ. The CDR3 totals 12 residues.